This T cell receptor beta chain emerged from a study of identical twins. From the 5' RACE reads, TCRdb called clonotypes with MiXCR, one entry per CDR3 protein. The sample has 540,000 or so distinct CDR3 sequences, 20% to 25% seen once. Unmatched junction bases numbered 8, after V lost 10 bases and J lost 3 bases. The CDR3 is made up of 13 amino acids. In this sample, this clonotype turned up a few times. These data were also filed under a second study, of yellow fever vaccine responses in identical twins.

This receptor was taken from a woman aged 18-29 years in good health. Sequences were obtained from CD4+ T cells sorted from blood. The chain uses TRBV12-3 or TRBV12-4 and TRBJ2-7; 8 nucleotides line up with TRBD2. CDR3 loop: CATSGGGIYEQYF. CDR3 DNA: TGTGCCACCTCGGGGGGGGGCATCTACGAGCAGTACTTC.